The clone carrying this T cell receptor (beta chain) has a count of ten or more. The sample belongs to a study of blood T cell repertoires in COVID-19. For the study at large: Samples representing acute and convalescent COVID-19 were sourced from the United States, Italy and Spain. From T cells, B-cell-depleted T cells, or PBMCs came the material, which was cDNA or gDNA.

This CDR3 has 12 residues. V lost 2 bases and J 5 bases, leaving 6 bases between the germline ends. CDR1 and CDR2 (germline): LGHDT, YNNKEL (reference sequence). TCRdb's table, derived via immunoSEQ multiplex PCR, lists solely in-frame clones and lacks some. The sample holds about 220,000 clones, approximately 84% seen once. The TCR originated in a woman aged 55-69 years with acute or convalescent COVID-19. The chain carries TRBV3-1 (or the pseudogene TRBV3-2) and TRBJ2-5; D ambiguous. The sequencing sample was made of peripheral blood. The CDR3 reads CASSQLVETQYF. The CDR3 DNA sequence: TGTGCCAGCAGCCAACTAGTGGAGACCCAGTACTTC.